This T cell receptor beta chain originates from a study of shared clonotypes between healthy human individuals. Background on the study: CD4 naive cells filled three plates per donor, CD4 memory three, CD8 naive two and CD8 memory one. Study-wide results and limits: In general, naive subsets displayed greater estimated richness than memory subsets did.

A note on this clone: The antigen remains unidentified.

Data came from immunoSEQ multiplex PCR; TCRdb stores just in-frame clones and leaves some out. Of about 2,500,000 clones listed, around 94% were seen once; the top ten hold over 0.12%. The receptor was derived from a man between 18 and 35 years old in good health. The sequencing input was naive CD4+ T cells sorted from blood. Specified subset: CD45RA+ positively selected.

The CDR3 region is CASSQLEGAGGANVLTF. The CDR3 coding sequence is TGCGCCAGCAGCCAACTCGAGGGGGCTGGTGGGGCCAACGTCCTGACTTTC. V is TRBV4-1 and J is TRBJ2-6; 7 nucleotides agree with TRBD1. In germline, CDR1 is MGHRA, CDR2 YSYEKL. The length of the CDR3 is 17 residues. Trimming at V came to 2 bases and at J to 3 bases, leaving 7 bases not matched to a gene.